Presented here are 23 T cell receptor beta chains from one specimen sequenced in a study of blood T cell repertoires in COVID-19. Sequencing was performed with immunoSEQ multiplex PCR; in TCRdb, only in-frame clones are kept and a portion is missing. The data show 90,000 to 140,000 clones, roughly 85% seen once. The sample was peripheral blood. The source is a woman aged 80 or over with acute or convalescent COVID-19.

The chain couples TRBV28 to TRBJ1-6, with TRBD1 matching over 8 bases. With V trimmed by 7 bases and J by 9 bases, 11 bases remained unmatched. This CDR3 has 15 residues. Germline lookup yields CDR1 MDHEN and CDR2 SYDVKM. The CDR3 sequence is CASKTDGTGASPLHF. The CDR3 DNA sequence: TGTGCCAGCAAGACCGACGGGACAGGTGCTTCACCCCTCCACTTT.

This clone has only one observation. For the CDR3, the DNA is TGTGCCAGCAGCTTCCTTTCCGGGACAGGGGCTAGAGATACGCAGTATTTT. The encoded protein is CASSFLSGTGARDTQYF. The chain couples TRBV7-2 to TRBJ2-3; 10 bases line up with TRBD1. The CDR3 has 17 amino acids. V gave up 3 bases and J gave up 5 bases; unmatched junction bases: 11. Germline V gene lookup returns CDR1 SGHTA and CDR2 FQGNSA.

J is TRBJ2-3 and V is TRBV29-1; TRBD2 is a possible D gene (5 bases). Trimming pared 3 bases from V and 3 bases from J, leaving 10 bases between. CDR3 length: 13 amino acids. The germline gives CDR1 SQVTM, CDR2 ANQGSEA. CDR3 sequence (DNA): TGCAGCGTTGATCTTCGGGGTACAGATACGCAGTATTTT. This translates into CSVDLRGTDTQYF.

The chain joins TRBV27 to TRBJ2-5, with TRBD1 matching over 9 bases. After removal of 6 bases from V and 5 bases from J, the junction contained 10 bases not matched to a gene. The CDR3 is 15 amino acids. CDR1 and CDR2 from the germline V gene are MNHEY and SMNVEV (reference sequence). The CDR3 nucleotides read TGTGCCAGCAGCGAGAGACAGGGGGACGGGGAGACCCAGTACTTC. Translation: CASSERQGDGETQYF.

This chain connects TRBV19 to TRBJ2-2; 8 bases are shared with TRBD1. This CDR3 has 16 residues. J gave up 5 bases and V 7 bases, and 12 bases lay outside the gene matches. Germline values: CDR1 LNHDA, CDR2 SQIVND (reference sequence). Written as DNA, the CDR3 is TGTGCCAGTACCCTCCGGACAGGGTTAAGGACCGGGGAGCTGTTTTTT. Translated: CASTLRTGLRTGELFF.

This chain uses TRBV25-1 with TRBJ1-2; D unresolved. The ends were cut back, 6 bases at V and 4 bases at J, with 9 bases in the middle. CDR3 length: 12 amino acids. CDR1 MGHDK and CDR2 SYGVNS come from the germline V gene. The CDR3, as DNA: TGTGCCAGCAGGGCACAGCCCTATGGCTACACCTTC. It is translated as CASRAQPYGYTF.

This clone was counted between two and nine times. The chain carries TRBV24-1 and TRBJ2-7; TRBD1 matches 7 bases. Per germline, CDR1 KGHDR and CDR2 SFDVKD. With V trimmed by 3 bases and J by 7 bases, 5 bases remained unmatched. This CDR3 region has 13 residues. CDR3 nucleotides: TGTGCCACCAGTGATCTGACAGGGAAAGAGCAGTACTTC. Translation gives CATSDLTGKEQYF.

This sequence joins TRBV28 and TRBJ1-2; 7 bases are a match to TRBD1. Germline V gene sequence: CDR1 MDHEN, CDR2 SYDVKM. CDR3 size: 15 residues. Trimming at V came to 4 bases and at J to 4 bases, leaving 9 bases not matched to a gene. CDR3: CASSSSTGQIYGYTF. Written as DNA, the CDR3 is TGTGCCAGCAGTTCCTCCACGGGACAGATCTATGGCTACACCTTC.

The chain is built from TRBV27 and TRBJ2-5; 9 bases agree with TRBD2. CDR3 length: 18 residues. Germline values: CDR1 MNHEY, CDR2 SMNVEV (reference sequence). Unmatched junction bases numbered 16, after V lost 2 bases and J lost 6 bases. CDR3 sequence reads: CASSLVGGGAGGLQTQYF. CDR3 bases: TGTGCCAGCAGTTTAGTCGGGGGAGGAGCGGGAGGTCTACAGACCCAGTACTTC.

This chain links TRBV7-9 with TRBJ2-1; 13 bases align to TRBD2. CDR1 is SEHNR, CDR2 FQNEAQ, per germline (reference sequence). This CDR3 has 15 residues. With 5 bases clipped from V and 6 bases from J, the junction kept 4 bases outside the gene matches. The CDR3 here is CASSLRLAGGNEQFF. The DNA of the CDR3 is TGTGCCAGCAGCCTAAGACTAGCGGGAGGCAATGAGCAGTTCTTC.

DNA for the CDR3: TGCGCCAGCAGCTTGGATCCGGGACTGCTTTACAATGAGCAGTTCTTC. It specifies CASSLDPGLLYNEQFF. The chain is built from TRBV5-1 and TRBJ2-1, with a possible D match to TRBD2 (6 bases). Germline V gives CDR1 SGHRS, CDR2 YFSETQ. The V gene lost 0 bases and the J gene lost 4 bases, with 14 bases spanning the gap. There are 16 residues in the CDR3.

CDR3 loop: CASSVGRVGNYGYTF. Here the CDR3 DNA reads TGTGCCAGCAGCGTAGGCAGGGTTGGTAACTATGGCTACACCTTC. The chain has TRBV9 and TRBJ1-2, with TRBD1 as a possible D gene (5 bases). Germline V lookup: CDR1 SGDLS, CDR2 YYNGEE. V lost 0 bases and J 1 base, leaving 10 bases between the germline ends. This CDR3 is built from 15 residues.

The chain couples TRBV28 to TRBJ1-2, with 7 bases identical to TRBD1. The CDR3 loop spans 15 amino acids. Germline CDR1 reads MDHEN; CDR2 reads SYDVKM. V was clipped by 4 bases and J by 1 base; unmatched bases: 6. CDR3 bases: TGTGCCAGCAGTTCCGGGACAGCCTTTAACTATGGCTACACCTTC. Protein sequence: CASSSGTAFNYGYTF.

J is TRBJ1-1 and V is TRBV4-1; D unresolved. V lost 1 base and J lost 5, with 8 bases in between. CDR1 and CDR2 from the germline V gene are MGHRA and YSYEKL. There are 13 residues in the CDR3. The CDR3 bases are TGCGCCAGCAGCCAAGTGAGAGAAACTGAAGCTTTCTTT. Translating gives CASSQVRETEAFF.

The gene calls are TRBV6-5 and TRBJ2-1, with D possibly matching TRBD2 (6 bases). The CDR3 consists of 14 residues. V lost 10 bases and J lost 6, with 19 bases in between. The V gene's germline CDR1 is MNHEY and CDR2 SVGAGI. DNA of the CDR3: TGTGCCACCTCTTTCCGGGGAGGAGGCAATGAGCAGTTCTTC. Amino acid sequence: CATSFRGGGNEQFF.

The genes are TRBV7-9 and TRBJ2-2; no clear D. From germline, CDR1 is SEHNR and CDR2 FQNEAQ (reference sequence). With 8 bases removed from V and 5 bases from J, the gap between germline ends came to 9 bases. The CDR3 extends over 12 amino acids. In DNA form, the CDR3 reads TGTGCCAGCCGAAGAGGAACCGGGGAGCTGTTTTTT. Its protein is CASRRGTGELFF.

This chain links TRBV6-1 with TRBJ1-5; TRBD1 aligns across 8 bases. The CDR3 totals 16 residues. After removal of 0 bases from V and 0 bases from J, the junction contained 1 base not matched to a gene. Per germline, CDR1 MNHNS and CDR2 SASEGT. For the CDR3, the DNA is TGTGCCAGCAGTGAAGCCCAGGGGGCTAGCAATCAGCCCCAGCATTTT. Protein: CASSEAQGASNQPQHF.

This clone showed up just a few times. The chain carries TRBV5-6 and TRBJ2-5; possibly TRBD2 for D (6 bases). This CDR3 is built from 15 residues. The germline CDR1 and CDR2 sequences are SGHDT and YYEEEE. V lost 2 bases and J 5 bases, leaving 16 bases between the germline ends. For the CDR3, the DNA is TGTGCCAGCAGCTTCGGGGGTGAATATCAGGAGACCCAGTACTTC. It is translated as CASSFGGEYQETQYF.

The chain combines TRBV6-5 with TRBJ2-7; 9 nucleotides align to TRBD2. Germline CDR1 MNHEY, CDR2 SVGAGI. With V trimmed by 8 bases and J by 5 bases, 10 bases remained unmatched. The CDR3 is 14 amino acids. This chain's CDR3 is CASGLAGEIHEQYF. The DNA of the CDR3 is TGTGCCAGCGGTTTAGCGGGAGAAATCCACGAGCAGTACTTC.

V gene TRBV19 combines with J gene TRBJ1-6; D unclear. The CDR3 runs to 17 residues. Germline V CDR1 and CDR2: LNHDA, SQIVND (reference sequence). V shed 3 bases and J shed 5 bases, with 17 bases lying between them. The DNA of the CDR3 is TGTGCCAGTAGTATTTCGGGGTCAAGCCTTGATAATTCACCCCTCCACTTT. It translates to CASSISGSSLDNSPLHF.

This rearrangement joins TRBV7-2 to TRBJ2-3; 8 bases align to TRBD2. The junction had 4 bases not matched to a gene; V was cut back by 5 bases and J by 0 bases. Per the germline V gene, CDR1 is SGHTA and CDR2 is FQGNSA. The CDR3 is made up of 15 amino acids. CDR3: CASSRSGVSTDTQYF. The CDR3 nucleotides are TGTGCCAGCAGCCGTAGCGGGGTTAGCACAGATACGCAGTATTTT.

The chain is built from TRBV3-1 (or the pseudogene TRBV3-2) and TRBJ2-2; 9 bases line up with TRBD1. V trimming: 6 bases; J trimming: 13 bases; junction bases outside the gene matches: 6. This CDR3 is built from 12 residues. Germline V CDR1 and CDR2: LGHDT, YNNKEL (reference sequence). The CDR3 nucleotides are TGTGCCAGCAGTGACGGACAGGGGACGCTGTTTTTT. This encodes CASSDGQGTLFF.

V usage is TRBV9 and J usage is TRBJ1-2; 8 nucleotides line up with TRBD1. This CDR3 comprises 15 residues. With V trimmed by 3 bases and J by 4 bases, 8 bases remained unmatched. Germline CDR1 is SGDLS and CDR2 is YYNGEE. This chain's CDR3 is CASSAGAGTGYGYTF. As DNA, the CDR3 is TGTGCCAGCAGCGCCGGAGCCGGGACAGGCTATGGCTACACCTTC.